A single sample gave rise to the 22 T cell receptor beta chains below, sequenced in a study of blood T cells in healthy people across ages. Alongside a J-beta primer mix, a sample-barcoded 5' primer served in a second PCR lasting about 7 to 11 cycles. TCRdb re-analysed the 5' RACE reads in MiXCR, keeping a single row per CDR3 protein. The repertoire holds 1.5 million to 2 million distinct CDR3 sequences, with about 50% as singletons. The sequenced sample consisted of blood. These receptors all stem from a woman aged 40-49 years in good health.

This clonotype turned up a few times. This chain connects TRBV10-3 to TRBJ1-2; D ambiguous. Trimming cost V 0 bases and J 8 bases, with 4 bases left between them. Looked up from germline, CDR1 is ENHRY and CDR2 is SYGVKD. The CDR3 loop spans 11 amino acids. CDR3 nucleotides: TGTGCCATCAGTGAGTCGGTAGGCTACACCTTC. Encoded protein: CAISESVGYTF.

The chain uses TRBV7-2 and TRBJ2-1; TRBD2 matches at 7 bases. CDR1 and CDR2 from the germline V gene are SGHTA and FQGNSA. V shed 4 bases, J shed 2 bases, and the junction held 5 bases outside the gene matches. The CDR3 spans 15 residues. The CDR3 nucleotides read TGTGCCAGCAGCTCACGGCGGGGGACCTACAATGAGCAGTTCTTC. Translation gives CASSSRRGTYNEQFF.

This chain joins TRBV9 and TRBJ2-1, with 10 bases fitting TRBD2. Germline-derived CDR1 and CDR2 are SGDLS and YYNGEE. Trimming removed 0 bases from V and 10 bases from J; junction bases left unmatched: 7. CDR3 length: 15 residues. The CDR3 region is CASSVGSGGAKEQFF. Here the CDR3 DNA reads TGTGCCAGCAGCGTAGGGAGCGGGGGGGCAAAAGAGCAGTTCTTC.

In this sample, this clonotype turned up a few times. The chain carries TRBV29-1 and TRBJ2-5; D perhaps matches TRBD2 (5 bases). V dropped 4 bases and J dropped 2 bases, with 11 bases sitting between them. CDR1 is SQVTM, CDR2 ANQGSEA, per germline. This CDR3 comprises 13 residues. The CDR3 here is CSVAGLAQETQYF. The CDR3 nucleotides are TGCAGCGTTGCCGGGCTAGCACAAGAGACCCAGTACTTC.

The chain couples TRBV9 to TRBJ2-5; 14 bases map to TRBD2. The CDR3 has 18 residues. With V trimmed by 4 bases and J by 0 bases, 8 bases remained unmatched. From germline, CDR1 is SGDLS and CDR2 YYNGEE. The CDR3 sequence: CASSSGTSGRLYQETQYF. As DNA, the CDR3 is TGTGCCAGCAGCTCAGGGACTAGCGGGAGATTGTACCAAGAGACCCAGTACTTC.

This chain connects TRBV6-2 or TRBV6-3 to TRBJ2-5; 9 bases are a match to TRBD1. The CDR3 is made up of 14 amino acids. CDR1 and CDR2 from the germline V gene are MNHEY and SVGEGT. V lost 7 bases, J lost 11 bases, and 14 bases stayed unmatched. The CDR3 bases are TGTGCCAGCAACCCCGGGACAGGGTACAATGAGCAGTACTTC. Its translation is CASNPGTGYNEQYF.

V gene TRBV29-1 combines with J gene TRBJ1-5; no definite D call. This CDR3 is built from 10 residues. Trimming took off 7 bases at V and 5 bases at J, with 6 bases between the two ends. CDR1 SQVTM and CDR2 ANQGSEA come from the germline V gene. The chain's CDR3 is CSGRDQPQHF. As DNA, the CDR3 is TGCAGCGGGAGAGATCAGCCCCAGCATTTT.

This sequence joins TRBV6-2 or TRBV6-3 and TRBJ2-1; D is ambiguous. Trimming shortened V by 7 bases and J by 5 bases, and 15 bases separated the two germline ends. Germline CDR1 is MNHEY and CDR2 is SVGEGT. This CDR3 contains 14 residues. CDR3 in DNA: TGTGCCAGCACCCCACCAGAATTACACAATGAGCAGTTCTTC. The encoded protein is CASTPPELHNEQFF.

CDR3 DNA: TGTGCCAGCAGACCCGGGACGATCATGAACACTGAAGCTTTCTTT. It translates to CASRPGTIMNTEAFF. The chain uses TRBV28 and TRBJ1-1, with D possibly matching TRBD1 (5 bases). V was cut by 6 bases and J by 0 bases, with 14 bases left in between. This CDR3 spans 15 amino acids. CDR1 and CDR2 (germline): MDHEN, SYDVKM.

The rearrangement uses TRBV20-1 and TRBJ2-3, with 9 bases that match TRBD2. Germline loops: CDR1 DFQATT, CDR2 SNEGSKA (reference sequence). This CDR3 is 17 amino acids long. Trimming took 6 bases from V and 4 from J; bases not matched to a gene: 17. DNA of the CDR3: TGCAGTGCCAACGCGGGCGGGGGGGCAGGAAGAGCAGATACGCAGTATTTT. Translating it yields CSANAGGGAGRADTQYF.

This clonotype was picked up one time. A junction boundary mismatches the germline segment, possibly from a read error. J is TRBJ2-3 and V is TRBV12-3 or TRBV12-4; possibly TRBD2 for D (6 bases). This CDR3 has 14 residues. The CDR3 reads CASSRREDTDAQYF. DNA of the CDR3: TGTGCCAGCAGTCGCAGGGAGGACACAGATGCGCAGTATTTT.

This chain links TRBV5-1 with TRBJ1-1, with TRBD1 matching over 10 bases. The length of the CDR3 is 15 residues. Per the germline V gene, CDR1 is SGHRS and CDR2 is YFSETQ. The trim removed 4 bases at V and 10 bases at J, leaving 13 bases unmatched. The CDR3 protein is CASSRETGGSGAAFF. DNA for the CDR3: TGCGCCAGCAGCAGAGAGACAGGGGGCTCGGGTGCAGCTTTCTTT.

For this clonotype: Since a much larger clone is just one base distant, this may be a read error. V usage is TRBV7-9 and J usage is TRBJ2-5; 7 bases align to TRBD1. The better agreement between TRBJ2-1 and the DNA end casts doubt on the J call. The CDR3 is 14 residues long. Germline V gene lookup returns CDR1 SEHNR and CDR2 FQNEAQ (reference sequence). The CDR3 DNA reads as TGTGCCAGCAGCTTGGGACAGAACCAAGAGACCCAGTTCTTC. This encodes CASSLGQNQETQFF.

This chain links TRBV12-3 or TRBV12-4 with TRBJ2-7, with 8 bases aligning to TRBD1. J was trimmed by 0 bases and V by 3 bases; bases with no gene match: 16. The CDR3 contains 19 residues. CDR3 residues: CASSFWRRGQIVGSYEQYF. The CDR3, as DNA: TGTGCCAGCAGTTTTTGGCGCAGGGGGCAGATAGTAGGCTCCTACGAGCAGTACTTC.

This clonotype has more than one count but fewer than ten. CDR3 protein: CASSQDWPGGGTDTQYF. DNA of the CDR3: TGCGCCAGCAGCCAAGATTGGCCAGGGGGCGGCACAGATACGCAGTATTTT. J is TRBJ2-3 and V is TRBV4-3; 8 bases are a match to TRBD1. Germline CDR1 is LGHNA and CDR2 is YSLEER. V gave up 0 bases and J gave up 1 base; unmatched junction bases: 6. The CDR3 is 17 amino acids.

The chain links TRBV6-1 to TRBJ2-4; 8 bases line up with TRBD2. The junction had 12 bases not matched to a gene; V was cut back by 6 bases and J by 8 bases. CDR3 length: 15 amino acids. Per the germline V gene, CDR1 is MNHNS and CDR2 is SASEGT. The CDR3 region is CASRGAGGRVDIQYF. CDR3 bases: TGTGCCAGCAGGGGGGCGGGGGGCAGAGTGGACATTCAGTACTTC.

This clonotype was counted between two and nine times. This chain uses TRBV4-2 with TRBJ2-5; possibly TRBD2 for D (7 bases). The CDR3 is 17 amino acids. Trimming took off 3 bases at V and 2 bases at J, with 19 bases between the two ends. Looked up from germline, CDR1 is LGHNA and CDR2 is YNFKEQ. The CDR3 region is CASSQRGGGGFQETQYF. In nucleotides, the CDR3 is TGTGCCAGCAGCCAGAGGGGAGGCGGGGGCTTTCAAGAGACCCAGTACTTC.

This clonotype was seen repeatedly, ten times or more. This chain connects TRBV3-1 to TRBJ2-3; 10 nucleotides agree with TRBD2. Germline CDR1 is LGHDT and CDR2 is YNNKEL (reference sequence). The CDR3 runs to 13 residues. Trimming at V came to 8 bases and at J to 1 base, leaving 0 bases not matched to a gene. This chain's CDR3 is CASGTSGTDTQYF. CDR3 sequence (DNA): TGTGCCAGCGGGACTAGCGGCACAGATACGCAGTATTTT.

This clonotype was seen a single time. Germline is not matched at one junction end, which may reflect a read error. V gene TRBV29-1 combines with J gene TRBJ1-2; 8 nucleotides align to TRBD1. CDR3 length: 12 amino acids. Looked up from germline, CDR1 is SQVTM and CDR2 is ANQGSEA. The CDR3 region has the DNA TGCAGCGCCTCGGGACAGGCAGCTGGCTACATCTTC. This sequence encodes CSASGQAAGYIF.

On this clonotype itself: One junction end disagrees with the germline gene, perhaps due to a read error. The genes are TRBV6-1 and TRBJ2-1, with 10 positions matching TRBD1. This CDR3 has 17 amino acids. CDR1 MNHNS and CDR2 SASEGT come from the germline V gene. CDR3 protein: CATLGTGVSSSYNGQFF. The CDR3 DNA sequence: TGTGCCACCCTAGGGACAGGGGTATCCTCCTCCTACAATGGGCAGTTCTTC.

As concerns this clonotype: The junction departs from germline at one end; a sequencing error may be responsible. This sequence joins TRBV9 and TRBJ2-3; a weak D match, TRBD1 (5 bases). Germline loops: CDR1 SGDLS, CDR2 YYNGEE. This CDR3 has 12 amino acids. The CDR3: CAGSPRTGTRYF. The CDR3 coding sequence is TGTGCCGGCAGCCCTCGCACAGGTACGCGGTATTTT.

The chain recombines TRBV6-5 with TRBJ2-3; TRBD2 aligns across 9 bases. The CDR3 loop spans 14 amino acids. Germline CDR1 and CDR2: MNHEY and SVGAGI. V lost 5 bases and J lost 5; bases outside the gene matches: 5. CDR3 sequence (DNA): TGTGCCAGCAGTGGGGCGGGGGGGAGAGATACGCAGTATTTT. It specifies CASSGAGGRDTQYF.